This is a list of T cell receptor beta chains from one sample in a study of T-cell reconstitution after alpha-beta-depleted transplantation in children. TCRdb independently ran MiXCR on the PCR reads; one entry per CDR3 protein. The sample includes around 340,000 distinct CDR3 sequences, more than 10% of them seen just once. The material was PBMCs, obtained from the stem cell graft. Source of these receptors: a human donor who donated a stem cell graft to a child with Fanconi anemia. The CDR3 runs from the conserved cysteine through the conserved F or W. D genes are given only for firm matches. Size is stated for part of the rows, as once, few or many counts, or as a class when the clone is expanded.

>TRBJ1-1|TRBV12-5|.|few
TGTGCTAGTGGGGCCTACAGTGAAGCTTTCTTT
CASGAYSEAFF
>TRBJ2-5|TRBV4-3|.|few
TGCGCCAGCAGCCAAGGAGGGACCCTCGGAGAGACCCAGTACTTC
CASSQGGTLGETQYF
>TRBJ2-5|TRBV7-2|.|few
TGTGCCAGCAGCCTCGTCAGGGTGGGGGAGACCCAGTACTTC
CASSLVRVGETQYF
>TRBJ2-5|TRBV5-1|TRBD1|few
TGCGCCAGCAGCCTTACAGGGGTCACCCTACAAGAGACCCAGTACTTC
CASSLTGVTLQETQYF
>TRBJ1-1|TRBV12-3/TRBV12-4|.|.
TGTGCCAGCAGTTTAACAGGTTCTATGAACACTGAAGCTTTCTTT
CASSLTGSMNTEAFF
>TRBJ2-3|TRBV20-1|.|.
TGCAGTGCTAGACCTTGGGACTCCGGGACCCCAGATACGCAGTATTTT
CSARPWDSGTPDTQYF
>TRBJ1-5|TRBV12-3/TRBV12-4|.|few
TGTGCCAGCAGTTTTTCGGGGGGATTGGAGCAGCCCCAGCATTTT
CASSFSGGLEQPQHF
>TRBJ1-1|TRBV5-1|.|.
TGCGCCAGCAGCTGGGGGCCCTTGAAGGAGCTGAACACTGAAGCTTTCTTT
CASSWGPLKELNTEAFF
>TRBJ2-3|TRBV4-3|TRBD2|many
TGCGCCAGCAGCCAAGGTTTTGGGGCGGGGGGTGGAGATACGCAGTATTTT
CASSQGFGAGGGDTQYF
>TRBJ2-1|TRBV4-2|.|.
TGTGCCAGCAGCCAGAACGAACGTCCGCGGGGACATTACAATGAGCAGTTCTTC
CASSQNERPRGHYNEQFF
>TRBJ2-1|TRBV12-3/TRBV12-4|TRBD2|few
TGTGCCAGCAGTTTTGCGGGGGGCTTTGATGATGAGCAGTTCTTC
CASSFAGGFDDEQFF
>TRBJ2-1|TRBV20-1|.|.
TGCAGTGCTCCACTCACCCTCCGCACAGGGCCCCTAGGTAGAAATGAGCAGTTCTTC
CSAPLTLRTGPLGRNEQFF
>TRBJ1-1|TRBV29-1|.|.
TGCAGCGGAAGCCGGTTAATGAACACTGAAGCTTTCTTT
CSGSRLMNTEAFF
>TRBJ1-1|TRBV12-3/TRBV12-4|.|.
TGTGCCAGCAGTTTCGAGGGGACCACTGAAGCTTTCTTT
CASSFEGTTEAFF
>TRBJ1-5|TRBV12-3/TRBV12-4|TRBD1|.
TGTGCCAGCAGCTTAGGACAGGGGACTAGAGGATCGCCCCAGCATTTT
CASSLGQGTRGSPQHF
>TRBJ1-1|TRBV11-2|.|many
TGTGCCAGCAGCTTGTCCCAGTGGGGCCTCAGAACTATGAACACTGAAGCTTTCTTT
CASSLSQWGLRTMNTEAFF
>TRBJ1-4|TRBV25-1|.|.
TGTGCCAGCAGGGACTCCACAACTAATGAAAAACTGTTTTTT
CASRDSTTNEKLFF
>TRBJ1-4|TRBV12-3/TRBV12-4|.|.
TGTGCCAGCAGCCGCGGGTTCCCAAATGAAAAACTGTTTTTT
CASSRGFPNEKLFF
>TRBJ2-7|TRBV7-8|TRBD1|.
TGTGCCAGCAGCTGGGACAGGGGAGGTTACGAGCAGTACTTC
CASSWDRGGYEQYF
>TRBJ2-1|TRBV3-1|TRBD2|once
TGTACCATCTGTTTCTTCGGCGGGGGGTACTCTATAATTCATGAGCAGTTCTTC
CTICFFGGGYSIIHEQFF
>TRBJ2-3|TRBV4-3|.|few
TGCGCCAGCAGCCAAGTCGGCGCAGATACGCAGTATTTT
CASSQVGADTQYF
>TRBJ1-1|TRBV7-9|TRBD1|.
TGTGCCAGCAGACCAACAGGGGATACTGAAGCTTTCTTT
CASRPTGDTEAFF
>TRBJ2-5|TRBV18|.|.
TGTGCCAGCTCTATACAGGGTCCCAGGATTCCGGAGACCCAGTACTTC
CASSIQGPRIPETQYF
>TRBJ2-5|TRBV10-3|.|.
TGTGCCATCAGTGAGTCCCCAGCGGGCCAAGAGACCCAGTACTTC
CAISESPAGQETQYF
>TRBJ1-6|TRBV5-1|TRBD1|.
TGCGCCAGCAGCTTGGCGACAGGGCTTTCACCCCTCCACTTT
CASSLATGLSPLHF
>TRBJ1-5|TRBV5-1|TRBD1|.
TGCGCCAGCAGCTTTACCCCGGGACAGGGGTCCGGTAGCAATCAGCCCCAGCATTTT
CASSFTPGQGSGSNQPQHF
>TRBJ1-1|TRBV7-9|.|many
TGTGCCAGCGGTATGAGGGGGTGGGAGAACACTGAAGCTTTCTTT
CASGMRGWENTEAFF
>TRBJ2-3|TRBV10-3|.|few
TGTGCCATCGGGGGCACAGATACGCAGTATTTT
CAIGGTDTQYF
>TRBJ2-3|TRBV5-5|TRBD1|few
TGTGCCAGCAGCTTGGTGGCAGGGGGTGCAGATACGCAGTATTTT
CASSLVAGGADTQYF
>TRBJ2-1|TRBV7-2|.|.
TGTGCCAGCAGCTTTTTCCATTCTAGACCAAATGAGCAGTTCTTC
CASSFFHSRPNEQFF
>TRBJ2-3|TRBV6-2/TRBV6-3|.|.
TGTGCCAGTCTCAGAGCTAGCACAGATACGCAGTATTTT
CASLRASTDTQYF
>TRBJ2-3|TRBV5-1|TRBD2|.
TGCGCCAGCAGTCCCGGGACTAGCGGGGGGTTTACGCAGTATTTT
CASSPGTSGGFTQYF
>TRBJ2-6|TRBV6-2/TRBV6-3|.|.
TGTGCCAGCAGTCCGGGAGCGGTGGGGGCCAACGTCCTGACTTTC
CASSPGAVGANVLTF
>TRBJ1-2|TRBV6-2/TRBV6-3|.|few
TGTGCCAGCAGTTACGACTCTACCTATGGCTACACCTTC
CASSYDSTYGYTF
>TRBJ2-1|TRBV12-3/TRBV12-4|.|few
TGTGCCAGCAGAATTCGACTGGCCTCCTCCTACAATGAGCAGTTCTTC
CASRIRLASSYNEQFF
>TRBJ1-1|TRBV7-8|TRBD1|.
TGTGCCAGCAGCTTGGACAGGGGAACCACTGAAGCTTTCTTT
CASSLDRGTTEAFF
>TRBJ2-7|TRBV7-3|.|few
TGTGCCAGCAGCTTATCGGGCGGGGGCGGATACGAGCAGTACTTC
CASSLSGGGGYEQYF
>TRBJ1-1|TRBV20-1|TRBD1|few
TGCAGTGCTAGGTTGACAGGGGGCGAAGCTTTCTTT
CSARLTGGEAFF
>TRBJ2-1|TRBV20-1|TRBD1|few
TGCGGTTCCCGGGACAGGGGAAACAATGAGCAGTTCTTC
CGSRDRGNNEQFF
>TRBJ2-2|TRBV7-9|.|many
TGTGCCAGCAGCAAAACAGAGGCCACCGGGGAGCTGTTTTTT
CASSKTEATGELFF
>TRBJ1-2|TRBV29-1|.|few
TGCAGCGTTAACTATGGCTACACCTTC
CSVNYGYTF
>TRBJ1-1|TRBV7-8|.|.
TGTGCCAGCAGCTTAGCAAATCGGAACACTGAAGCTTTCTTT
CASSLANRNTEAFF
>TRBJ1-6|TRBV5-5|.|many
TGTGCCAGCAGTTTCTTAGACAGTCTAAATTCACCCCTCCACTTT
CASSFLDSLNSPLHF
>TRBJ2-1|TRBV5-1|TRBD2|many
TGCGCCAGCAGCATCATAAATAGCGGGGGAAATGAGCAGTTCTTC
CASSIINSGGNEQFF
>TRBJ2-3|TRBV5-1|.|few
TGCGCCAGCAGCATTGTCCCAGATACGCAGTATTTT
CASSIVPDTQYF
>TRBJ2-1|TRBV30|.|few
TGTGCCTGGAGCGCGGGACAGATCGGGCCCTTGATCTTC
CAWSAGQIGPLIF
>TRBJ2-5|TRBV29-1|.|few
TGCAGCGCTCTCAGGAAACAGGGAGAGACCCAGTACTTC
CSALRKQGETQYF
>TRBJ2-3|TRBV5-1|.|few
TGCGCCAGCAGCTCCGGGTTGTCAGATACGCAGTATTTT
CASSSGLSDTQYF
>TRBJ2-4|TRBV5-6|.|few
TGTGCCAGCAGCTTGGCTGCCGGGACAGCCAAAAACATTCAGTACTTC
CASSLAAGTAKNIQYF
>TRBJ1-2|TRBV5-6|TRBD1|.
TGTGCCAGCAGCTTCCAGGGGGCGAGTGGCTACACCTTC
CASSFQGASGYTF
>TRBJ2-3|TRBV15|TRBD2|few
TGTGCCACCAGCAGAGATAGAGGGGTGACTAGCGGGGGCACAGATACGCAGTATTTT
CATSRDRGVTSGGTDTQYF
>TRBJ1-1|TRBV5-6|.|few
TGTGCCAGCAGCTCAGAGAGCGGTGAAGCTTTCTTT
CASSSESGEAFF
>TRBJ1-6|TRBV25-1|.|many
TGTGCCAGCAGTGAATTCGGGGGGAATTCCAATTCACCCCTCCACTTT
CASSEFGGNSNSPLHF
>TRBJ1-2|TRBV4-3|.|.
TGCGCCAGCAGCCAAAGTACAGGCAAAACCCTTCGGAGCTACACCTTC
CASSQSTGKTLRSYTF